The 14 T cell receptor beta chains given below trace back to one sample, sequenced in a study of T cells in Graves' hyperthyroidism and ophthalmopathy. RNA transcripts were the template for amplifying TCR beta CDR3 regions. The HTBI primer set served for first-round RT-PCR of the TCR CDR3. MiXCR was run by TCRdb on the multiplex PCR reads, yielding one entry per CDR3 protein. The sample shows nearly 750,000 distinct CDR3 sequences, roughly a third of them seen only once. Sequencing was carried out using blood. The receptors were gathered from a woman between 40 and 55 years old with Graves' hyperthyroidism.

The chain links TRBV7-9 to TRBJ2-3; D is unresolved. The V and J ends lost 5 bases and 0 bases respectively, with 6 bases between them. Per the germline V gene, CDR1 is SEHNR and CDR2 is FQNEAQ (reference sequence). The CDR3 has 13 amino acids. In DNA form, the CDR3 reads TGTGCCAGCAGCCTACTAAGCACAGATACGCAGTATTTT. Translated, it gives CASSLLSTDTQYF.

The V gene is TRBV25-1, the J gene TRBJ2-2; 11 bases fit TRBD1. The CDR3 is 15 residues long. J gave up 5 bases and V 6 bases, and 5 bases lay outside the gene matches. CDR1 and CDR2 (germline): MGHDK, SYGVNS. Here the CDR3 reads CASSARDRGTGELFF. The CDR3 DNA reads TGTGCCAGCAGCGCCAGGGACAGGGGGACCGGGGAGCTGTTTTTT.

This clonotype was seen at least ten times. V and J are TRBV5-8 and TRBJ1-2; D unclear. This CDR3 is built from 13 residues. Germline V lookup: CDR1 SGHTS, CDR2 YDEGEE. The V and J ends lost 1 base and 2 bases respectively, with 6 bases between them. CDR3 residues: CASSLIPNYGYTF. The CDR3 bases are TGTGCCAGCAGCTTGATCCCAAACTATGGCTACACCTTC.

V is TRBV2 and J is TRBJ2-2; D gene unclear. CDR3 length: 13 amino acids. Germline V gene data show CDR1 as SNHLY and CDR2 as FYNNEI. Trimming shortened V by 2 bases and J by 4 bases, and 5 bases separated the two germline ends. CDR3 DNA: TGTGCCAGCAGTGAACAGCTCACCGGGGAGCTGTTTTTT. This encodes CASSEQLTGELFF. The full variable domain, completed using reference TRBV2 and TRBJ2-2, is EPEVTQTPSHQVTQMGQEVILRCVPISNHLYFYWYRQILGQKVEFLVSFYNNEISEKSEIFDDQFSVERPDGSNFTLKIRSTKLEDSAMYFCASSEQLTGELFFGEGSRLTVL.

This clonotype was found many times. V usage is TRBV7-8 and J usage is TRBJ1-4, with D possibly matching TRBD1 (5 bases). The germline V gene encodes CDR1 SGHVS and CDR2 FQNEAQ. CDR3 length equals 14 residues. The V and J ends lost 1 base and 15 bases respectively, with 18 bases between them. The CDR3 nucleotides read TGTGCCAGCAGCTTAGGGCCGGGGGAGACCTGGGTGTTTTTT. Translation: CASSLGPGETWVFF.

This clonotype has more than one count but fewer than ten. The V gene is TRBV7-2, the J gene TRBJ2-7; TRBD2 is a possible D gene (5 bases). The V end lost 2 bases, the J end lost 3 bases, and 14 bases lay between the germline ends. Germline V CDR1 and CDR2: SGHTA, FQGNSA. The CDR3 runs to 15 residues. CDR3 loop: CASSLSPADYYEQYF. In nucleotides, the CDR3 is TGTGCCAGCAGCTTAAGCCCGGCTGACTACTACGAGCAGTACTTC.

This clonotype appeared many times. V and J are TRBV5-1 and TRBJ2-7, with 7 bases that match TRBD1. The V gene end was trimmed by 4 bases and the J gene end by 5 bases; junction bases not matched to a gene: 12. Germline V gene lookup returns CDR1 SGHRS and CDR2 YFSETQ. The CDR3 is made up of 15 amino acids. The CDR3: CASSARGQSVDEQYF. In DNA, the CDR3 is TGCGCCAGCAGCGCGAGGGGGCAAAGCGTCGACGAGCAGTACTTC.

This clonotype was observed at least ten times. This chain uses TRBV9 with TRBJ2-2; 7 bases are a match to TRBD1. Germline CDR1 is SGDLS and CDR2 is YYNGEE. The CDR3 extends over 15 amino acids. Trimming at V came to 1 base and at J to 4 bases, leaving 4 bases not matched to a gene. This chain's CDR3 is CASSVRAGGTGELFF. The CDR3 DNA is TGTGCCAGCAGCGTACGGGCAGGGGGCACCGGGGAGCTGTTTTTT.

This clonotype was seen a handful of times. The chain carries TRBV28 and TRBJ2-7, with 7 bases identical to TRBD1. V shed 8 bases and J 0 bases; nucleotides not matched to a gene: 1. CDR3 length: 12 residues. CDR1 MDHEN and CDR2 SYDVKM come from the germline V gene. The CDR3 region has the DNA TGTGCCAGCGGGACAGTCTCCTACGAGCAGTACTTC. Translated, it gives CASGTVSYEQYF. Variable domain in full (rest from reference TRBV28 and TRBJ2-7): DVKVTQSSRYLVKRTGEKVFLECVQDMDHENMFWYRQDPGLGLRLIYFSYDVKMKEKGDIPEGYSVSREKKERFSLILESASTNQTSMYLCASGTVSYEQYFGPGTRLTVT.

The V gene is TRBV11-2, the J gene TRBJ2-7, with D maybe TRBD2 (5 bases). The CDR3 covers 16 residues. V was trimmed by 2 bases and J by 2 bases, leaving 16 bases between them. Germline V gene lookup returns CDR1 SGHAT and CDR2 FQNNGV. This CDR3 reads CASSLRGARGTYEQYF. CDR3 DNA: TGTGCCAGCAGCTTACGGGGAGCTCGGGGAACCTACGAGCAGTACTTC.

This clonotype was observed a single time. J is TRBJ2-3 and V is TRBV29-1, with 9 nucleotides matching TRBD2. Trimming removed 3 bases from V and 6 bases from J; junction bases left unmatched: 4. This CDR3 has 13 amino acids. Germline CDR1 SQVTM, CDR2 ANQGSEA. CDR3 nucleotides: TGCAGCGTTGATGTAGCGGGAGCCGATACGCAGTATTTT. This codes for CSVDVAGADTQYF.

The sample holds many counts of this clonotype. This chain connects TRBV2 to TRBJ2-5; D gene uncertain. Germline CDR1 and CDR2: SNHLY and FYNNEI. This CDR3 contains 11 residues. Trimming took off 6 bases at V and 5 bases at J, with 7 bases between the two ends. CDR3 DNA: TGTGCCAGCAGGCCATGGGAGACCCAGTACTTC. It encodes CASRPWETQYF.

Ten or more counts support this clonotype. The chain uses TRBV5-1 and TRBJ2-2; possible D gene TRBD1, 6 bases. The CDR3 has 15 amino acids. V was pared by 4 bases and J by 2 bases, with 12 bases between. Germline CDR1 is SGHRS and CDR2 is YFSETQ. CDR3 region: CASSHGDTNTGELFF. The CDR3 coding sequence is TGCGCCAGCAGCCATGGGGACACCAACACCGGGGAGCTGTTTTTT. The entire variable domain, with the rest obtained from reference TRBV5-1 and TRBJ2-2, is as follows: KAGVTQTPRYLIKTRGQQVTLSCSPISGHRSVSWYQQTPGQGLQFLFEYFSETQRNKGNFPGRFSGRQFSNSRSEMNVSTLELGDSALYLCASSHGDTNTGELFFGEGSRLTVL.

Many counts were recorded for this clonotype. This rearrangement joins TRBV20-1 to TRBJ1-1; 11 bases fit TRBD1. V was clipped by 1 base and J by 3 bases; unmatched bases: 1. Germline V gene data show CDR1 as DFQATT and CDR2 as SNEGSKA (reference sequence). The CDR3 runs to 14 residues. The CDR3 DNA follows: TGCAGTGCTAGAGGGGACAGGGGGGACACTGAAGCTTTCTTT. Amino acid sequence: CSARGDRGDTEAFF.